This TCR beta chain was retrieved from a study of T cell responses to AZD1222 COVID-19 vaccine. Study findings and constraints: Baseline seropositives among AZD1222 recipients totaled only five to seven.

This clone was counted between two and nine times. Its target is unknown. Data came from immunoSEQ multiplex PCR; TCRdb stores just in-frame clones and leaves some out. The sample records 95,000 to 150,000 clones, 80% to 90% being singletons. The sample was peripheral blood, taken on day 0 of AZD1222 vaccination. This TCR came from an adult in good health.

As DNA, the CDR3 is TGTGCCAGCAGTTTTGAGGAGGGGGGCTACAATGAGCAGTTCTTC. Amino acids: CASSFEEGGYNEQFF. V and J are TRBV28 and TRBJ2-1; D tentatively fits TRBD1 or TRBD2 (6 bases each). Trimming removed 3 bases from V and 3 bases from J, with 12 bases in between. This CDR3 contains 15 residues. Germline CDR1 reads MDHEN; CDR2 reads SYDVKM. The full variable domain, its missing parts supplied by reference TRBV28 and TRBJ2-1, is DVKVTQSSRYLVKRTGEKVFLECVQDMDHENMFWYRQDPGLGLRLIYFSYDVKMKEKGDIPEGYSVSREKKERFSLILESASTNQTSMYLCASSFEEGGYNEQFFGPGTRLTVL.